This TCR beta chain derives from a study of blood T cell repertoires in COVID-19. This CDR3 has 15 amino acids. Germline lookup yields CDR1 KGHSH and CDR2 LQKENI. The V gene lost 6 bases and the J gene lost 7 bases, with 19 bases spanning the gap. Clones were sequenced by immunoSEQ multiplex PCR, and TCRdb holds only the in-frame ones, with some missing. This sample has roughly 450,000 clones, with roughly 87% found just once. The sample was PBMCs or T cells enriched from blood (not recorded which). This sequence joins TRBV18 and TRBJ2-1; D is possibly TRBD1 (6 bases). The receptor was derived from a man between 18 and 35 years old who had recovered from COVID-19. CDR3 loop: CASSPGTLSTNEQFF. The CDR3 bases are TGTGCCAGCTCCCCCGGGACACTATCAACAAATGAGCAGTTCTTC.